This T cell receptor beta chain was profiled in a study of blood T cell repertoires in COVID-19. Clones were sequenced by immunoSEQ multiplex PCR, and TCRdb holds only the in-frame ones, with some missing. The repertoire includes about 270,000 clones, approximately 90% of them detected once, and around 2.8% sits in the top ten. The CDR3 is made up of 15 amino acids. Trimming took off 7 bases at V and 0 bases at J, with 15 bases between the two ends. Per the germline V gene, CDR1 is SEHNR and CDR2 is FQNEAQ (reference sequence). V gene TRBV7-9 combines with J gene TRBJ2-5, with D unclear. The specimen sequenced was PBMCs or T cells enriched from blood (not recorded which). The clonotype originates from a man aged 35-49 years who had been exposed to COVID-19. CDR3 region: CASNSLSGNQETQYF. The CDR3 bases are TGTGCCAGCAACAGCTTAAGTGGTAACCAAGAGACCCAGTACTTC.